This TCR beta chain stems from a study of blood T cell repertoires in COVID-19. Study-wide background: Some COVID-19 samples were acute and others convalescent; all came from the United States, Italy and Spain. T cells, B-cell-depleted T cells, or PBMCs provided the cDNA or gDNA that served as material.

The repertoire was sequenced with immunoSEQ multiplex PCR; TCRdb's copy has only in-frame clones and lacks some. The sample has approximately 230,000 clones; about 86% are singletons. The germline V gene encodes CDR1 LNHDA and CDR2 SQIVND (reference sequence). Germline trimming cut 7 bases from V and 4 bases from J; bases unmatched to any gene: 7. CDR3 size: 14 residues. V is TRBV19 and J is TRBJ1-5; TRBD1 aligns across 7 bases. The origin of this receptor is an older man with acute or convalescent COVID-19. Sequenced: peripheral blood. CDR3 sequence reads: CASTTYRGNQPQHF. The CDR3 nucleotides read TGTGCCAGTACCACCTACAGGGGTAATCAGCCCCAGCATTTT.